This T cell receptor beta chain was documented in a study of PD-L1 blockade in urothelial cancer. Study at large: Analysis of the blood was performed 3 weeks (second dose) and 6 weeks after treatment start.

The J segment lost 4 bases and the V segment lost 3 bases, leaving 3 bases of the junction unmatched. The germline V gene has CDR1 SGHTA and CDR2 FQGNSA. CDR3 size: 16 residues. The data were produced by immunoSEQ multiplex PCR, yet TCRdb's version contains in-frame clones alone and is incomplete. The data show some 57,000 clones, around 84% seen once. The time point is: pretreatment peripheral blood. This sequence joins TRBV7-2 and TRBJ2-7; 16 bases agree with TRBD2. The source material was PBMCs, sampled around atezolizumab (anti-PD-L1) treatment. This receptor was identified in a man aged 50-60 years with urothelial cancer. This CDR3 reads CASSLGLAGGFYEQYF. The CDR3 DNA reads TGTGCCAGCAGCTTGGGACTAGCGGGAGGGTTTTACGAGCAGTACTTC.